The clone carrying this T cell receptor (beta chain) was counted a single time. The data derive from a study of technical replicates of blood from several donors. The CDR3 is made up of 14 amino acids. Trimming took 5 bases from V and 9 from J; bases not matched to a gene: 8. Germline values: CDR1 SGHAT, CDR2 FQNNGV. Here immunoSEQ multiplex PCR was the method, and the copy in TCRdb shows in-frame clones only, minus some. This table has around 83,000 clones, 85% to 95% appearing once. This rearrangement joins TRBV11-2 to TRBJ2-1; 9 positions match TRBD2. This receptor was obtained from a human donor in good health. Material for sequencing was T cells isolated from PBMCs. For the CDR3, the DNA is TGTGCCAGCAGCACCCGCGGGGGGGTGAGTGAGCAGTTCTTC. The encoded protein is CASSTRGGVSEQFF.